Sequencing of this TCR beta chain was carried out in a study of shared clonotypes between healthy human individuals. An even split of each subset's genomic DNA across several immunoSEQ plates was performed. The data were produced by immunoSEQ multiplex PCR, yet TCRdb's version contains in-frame clones alone and is incomplete. The data hold a few hundred thousand clones, with about 96% observed a single time. Concerning this clone: Its antigen is unknown.

Findings and caveats of the study: Naive CD4 clonotype sharing across a few donors was about 5%. Blood was the sole source, and tissue repertoires probably differ.

This TCR was sampled from a woman younger than 45 in good health. Specimen: naive CD4+ T cells sorted from blood. As for subset: CD45RA+ positively selected.

CDR3 amino acids: CASSFTSGNTIYF. The CDR3 nucleotides read TGTGCCAGCAGCTTCACATCTGGAAACACCATATATTTT. The V gene is TRBV7-2, the J gene TRBJ1-3; unclear D gene. Germline V lookup: CDR1 SGHTA, CDR2 FQGNSA. The CDR3 spans 13 residues. Between the trimmed V and J ends, which lost 3 bases and 1 base, there was a span of 4 bases. The full variable domain, its missing parts supplied by reference TRBV7-2 and TRBJ1-3, is GAGVSQSPSNKVTEKGKDVELRCDPISGHTALYWYRQSLGQGLEFLIYFQGNSAPDKSGLPSDRFSAERTGGSVSTLTIQRTQQEDSAVYLCASSFTSGNTIYFGEGSWLTVV.